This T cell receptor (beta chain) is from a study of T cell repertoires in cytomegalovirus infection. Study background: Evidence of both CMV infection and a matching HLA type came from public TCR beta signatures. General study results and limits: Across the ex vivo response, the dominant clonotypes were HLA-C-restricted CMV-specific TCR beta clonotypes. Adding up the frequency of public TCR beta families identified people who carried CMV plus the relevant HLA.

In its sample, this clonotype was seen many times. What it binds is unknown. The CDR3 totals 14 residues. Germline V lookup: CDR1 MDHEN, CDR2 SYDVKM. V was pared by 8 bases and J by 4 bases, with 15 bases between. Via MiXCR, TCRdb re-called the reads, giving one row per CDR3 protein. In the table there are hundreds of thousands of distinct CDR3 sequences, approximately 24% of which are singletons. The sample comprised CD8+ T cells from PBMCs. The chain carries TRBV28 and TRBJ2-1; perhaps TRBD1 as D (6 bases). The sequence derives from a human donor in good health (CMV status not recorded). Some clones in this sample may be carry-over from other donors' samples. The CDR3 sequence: CASGPFGQYNEQFF. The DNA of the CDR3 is TGTGCCAGCGGTCCTTTCGGACAGTACAATGAGCAGTTCTTC.